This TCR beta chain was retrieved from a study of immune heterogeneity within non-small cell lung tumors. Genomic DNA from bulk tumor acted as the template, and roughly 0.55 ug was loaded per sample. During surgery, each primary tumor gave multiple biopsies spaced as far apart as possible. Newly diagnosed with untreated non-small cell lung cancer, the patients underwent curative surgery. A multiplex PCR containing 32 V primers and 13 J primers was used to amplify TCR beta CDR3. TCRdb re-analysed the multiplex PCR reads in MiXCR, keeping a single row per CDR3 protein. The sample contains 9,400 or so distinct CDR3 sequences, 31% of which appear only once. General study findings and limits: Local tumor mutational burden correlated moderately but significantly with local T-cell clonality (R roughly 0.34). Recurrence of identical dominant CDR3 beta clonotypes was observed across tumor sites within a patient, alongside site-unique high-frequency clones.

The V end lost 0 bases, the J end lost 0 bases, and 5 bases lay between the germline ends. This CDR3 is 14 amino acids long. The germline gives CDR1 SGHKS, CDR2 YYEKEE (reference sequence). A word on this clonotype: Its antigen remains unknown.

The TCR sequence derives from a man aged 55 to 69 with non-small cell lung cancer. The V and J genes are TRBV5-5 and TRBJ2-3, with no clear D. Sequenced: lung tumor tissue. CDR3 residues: CASSLGQSTDTQYF. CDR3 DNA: TGTGCCAGCAGCTTGGGTCAGAGCACAGATACGCAGTATTTT.